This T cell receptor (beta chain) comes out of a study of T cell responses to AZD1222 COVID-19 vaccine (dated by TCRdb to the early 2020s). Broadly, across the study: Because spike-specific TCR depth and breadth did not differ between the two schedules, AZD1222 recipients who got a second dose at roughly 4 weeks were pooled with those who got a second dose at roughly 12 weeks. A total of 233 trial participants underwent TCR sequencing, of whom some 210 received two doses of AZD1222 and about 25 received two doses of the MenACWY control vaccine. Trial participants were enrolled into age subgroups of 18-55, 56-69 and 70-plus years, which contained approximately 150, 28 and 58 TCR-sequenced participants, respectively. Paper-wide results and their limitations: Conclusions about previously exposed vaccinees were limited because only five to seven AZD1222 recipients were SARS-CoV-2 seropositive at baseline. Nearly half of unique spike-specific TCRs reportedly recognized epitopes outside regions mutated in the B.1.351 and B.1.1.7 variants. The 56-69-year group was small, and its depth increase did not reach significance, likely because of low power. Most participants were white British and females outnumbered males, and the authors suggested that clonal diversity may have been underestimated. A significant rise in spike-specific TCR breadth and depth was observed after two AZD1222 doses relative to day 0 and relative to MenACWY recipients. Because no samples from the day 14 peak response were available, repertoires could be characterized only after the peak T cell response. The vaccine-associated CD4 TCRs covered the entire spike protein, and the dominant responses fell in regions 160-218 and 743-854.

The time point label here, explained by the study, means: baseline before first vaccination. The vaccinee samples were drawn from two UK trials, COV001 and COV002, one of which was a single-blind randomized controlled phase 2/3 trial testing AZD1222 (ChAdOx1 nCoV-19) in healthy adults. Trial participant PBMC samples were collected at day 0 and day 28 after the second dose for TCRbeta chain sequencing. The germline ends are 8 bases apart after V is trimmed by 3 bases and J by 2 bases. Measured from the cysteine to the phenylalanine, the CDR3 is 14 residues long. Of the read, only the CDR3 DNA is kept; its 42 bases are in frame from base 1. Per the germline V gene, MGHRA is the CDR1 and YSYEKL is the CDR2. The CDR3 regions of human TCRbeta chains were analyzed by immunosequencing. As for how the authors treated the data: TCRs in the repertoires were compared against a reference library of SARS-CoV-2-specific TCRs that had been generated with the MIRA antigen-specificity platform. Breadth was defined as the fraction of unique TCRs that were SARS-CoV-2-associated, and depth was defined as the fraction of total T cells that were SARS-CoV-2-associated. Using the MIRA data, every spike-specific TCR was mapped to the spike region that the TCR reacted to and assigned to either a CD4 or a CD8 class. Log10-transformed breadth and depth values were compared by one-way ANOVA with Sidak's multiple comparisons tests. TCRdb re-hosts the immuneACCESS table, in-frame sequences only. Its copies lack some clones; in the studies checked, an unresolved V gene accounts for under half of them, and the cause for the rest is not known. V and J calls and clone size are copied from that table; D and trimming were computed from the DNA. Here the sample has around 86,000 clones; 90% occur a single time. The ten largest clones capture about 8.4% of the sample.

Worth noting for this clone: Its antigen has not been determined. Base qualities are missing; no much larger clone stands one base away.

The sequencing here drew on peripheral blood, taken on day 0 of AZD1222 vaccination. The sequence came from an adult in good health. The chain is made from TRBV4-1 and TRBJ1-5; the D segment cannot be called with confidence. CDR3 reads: CASSHSSGNQPQHF. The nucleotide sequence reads TGCGCCAGCAGCCATAGCAGTGGCAATCAGCCCCAGCATTTT.